Presented here are 10 T cell receptor beta chains from one specimen sequenced in a study of cytomegalovirus exposure and HLA in healthy donors. Primers: 60 Vbeta forward and 13 Jbeta reverse. The assay was immunoSEQ multiplex PCR, and TCRdb's table has in-frame clones only and misses some. Altogether 150,000 to 200,000 clones are present, about 80% being singletons, with the ten largest covering approximately 9.8%. Sequencing was carried out using PBMCs. The source of these receptors is a man aged 18 to 30 in good health and CMV-seropositive.

This clone was picked up one time. This chain connects TRBV21-1 to TRBJ1-5; the table assigns TRBD1, which was not confirmed against the DNA. TRBV21-1 is a documented pseudogene. This CDR3 has 15 amino acids. CDR3 sequence (DNA): TGTGCCAGCGCCGGGACAGGGTACGCTTGGGAGCCCCAGCATTTT. Its translation is CASAGTGYAWEPQHF.

V usage is TRBV7-2 and J usage is TRBJ2-7, with D perhaps TRBD1 (6 bases). Between the trimmed V and J ends, which lost 8 bases and 5 bases, there was a span of 22 bases. Germline V lookup: CDR1 SGHTA, CDR2 FQGNSA. The CDR3 totals 15 residues. DNA of the CDR3: TGTGCCAGCGCTCCTGACGCAGGGGTTACGGACGAGCAGTACTTC. It encodes CASAPDAGVTDEQYF.

This chain uses TRBV30 with TRBJ1-2; TRBD1 is a possible D gene (6 bases). CDR1 and CDR2 (germline): GTSNPN, SVGIG (reference sequence). The CDR3 is 13 residues long. Trimming removed 4 bases from V and 4 bases from J, with 13 bases in between. The CDR3 DNA follows: TGTGCCTGGACCGTAGGGGGGGGCTATGGCTACACCTTC. It encodes CAWTVGGGYGYTF.

The V call is TRBV28, the J call TRBJ1-2; D perhaps matches TRBD1 (6 bases). The CDR3 is 15 amino acids. Per germline, CDR1 MDHEN and CDR2 SYDVKM. The V and J ends lost 10 bases and 3 bases respectively, with 21 bases between them. The CDR3 DNA is TGTGCCACCAGGGGTTTCCAGGGGCATGACTATGGCTACACCTTC. Translating it yields CATRGFQGHDYGYTF.

The chain uses TRBV6-1 and TRBJ2-7; 7 nucleotides agree with TRBD2. The CDR3 is made up of 14 amino acids. CDR1 is MNHNS, CDR2 SASEGT, per germline. The V gene end was trimmed by 6 bases and the J gene end by 7 bases; junction bases not matched to a gene: 12. CDR3 loop: CASRVLGGTMEQYF. The CDR3 DNA is TGTGCCAGCAGGGTTCTGGGAGGGACGATGGAGCAGTACTTC.

The chain uses TRBV28 and TRBJ2-7; 8 nucleotides agree with TRBD1. V lost 7 bases, J lost 1 base, and 9 bases stayed unmatched. The CDR3 is 15 amino acids. Germline lookup yields CDR1 MDHEN and CDR2 SYDVKM. DNA of the CDR3: TGTGCCAGCACCACAACAGGGGGTCTATCCTACGAGCAGTACTTC. Encoded protein: CASTTTGGLSYEQYF.

V gene TRBV4-3 combines with J gene TRBJ2-1, with 15 bases fitting TRBD2. V shed 0 bases, J shed 0 bases, and the junction held 9 bases outside the gene matches. The CDR3 spans 21 residues. Germline lookup yields CDR1 LGHNA and CDR2 YSLEER. For the CDR3, the DNA is TGCGCCAGCAGCCAAGATTGGGGACTAGCGGGAGGAGCGGGCTCCTACAATGAGCAGTTCTTC. This codes for CASSQDWGLAGGAGSYNEQFF.

Here the CDR3 reads CASSPLKGEAYEQYF. CDR3 nucleotide sequence: TGTGCCAGCAGCCCCCTGAAAGGGGAGGCCTACGAGCAGTACTTC. The chain combines TRBV11-2 with TRBJ2-7, with D possibly matching TRBD2 (6 bases). The CDR3 spans 15 residues. Germline-derived CDR1 and CDR2 are SGHAT and FQNNGV. V was shortened by 5 bases and J by 2 bases, with 16 bases between the two germline ends.

This chain joins TRBV4-1 and TRBJ2-3; D not resolved. V was shortened by 0 bases and J by 6 bases, with 13 bases between the two germline ends. The germline CDR1 and CDR2 sequences are MGHRA and YSYEKL. This CDR3 comprises 15 residues. The CDR3 here is CASSQDLATPDTQYF. In DNA, the CDR3 is TGCGCCAGCAGCCAAGATTTGGCCACCCCTGATACGCAGTATTTT.

The V gene is TRBV5-6, the J gene TRBJ1-6; D gene unclear. The V end was cut by 4 bases, the J end by 14 bases, with 13 bases between. CDR1 and CDR2 from the germline V gene are SGHDT and YYEEEE. The CDR3 has 12 amino acids. The CDR3 reads CASSPSHGALHF. Written as DNA, the CDR3 is TGTGCCAGCAGCCCCTCCCACGGAGCCCTCCACTTT.